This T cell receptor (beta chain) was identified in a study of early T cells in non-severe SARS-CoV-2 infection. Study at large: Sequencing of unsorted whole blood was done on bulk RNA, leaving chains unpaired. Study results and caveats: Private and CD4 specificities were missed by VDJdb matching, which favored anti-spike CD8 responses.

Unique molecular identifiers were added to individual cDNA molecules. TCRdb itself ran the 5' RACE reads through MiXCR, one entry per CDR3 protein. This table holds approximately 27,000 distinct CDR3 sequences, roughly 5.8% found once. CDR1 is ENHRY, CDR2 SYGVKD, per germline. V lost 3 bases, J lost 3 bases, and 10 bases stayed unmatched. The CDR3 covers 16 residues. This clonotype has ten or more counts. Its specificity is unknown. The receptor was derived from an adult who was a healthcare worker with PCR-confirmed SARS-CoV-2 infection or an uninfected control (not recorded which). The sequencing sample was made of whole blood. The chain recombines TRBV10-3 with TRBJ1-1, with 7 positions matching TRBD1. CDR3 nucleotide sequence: TGTGCCATCAGTGAAACAAGGGGGCGCAGGGACACTGAAGCTTTCTTT. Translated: CAISETRGRRDTEAFF.